This entry describes one T cell receptor beta chain. Its antigen remains unidentified. With a much larger clone just one base away, this may be a read error. The data originate from a study of Graves' ophthalmopathy and Graves' hyperthyroidism (dated by TCRdb to the late 2010s). For the study in its entirety: Hyperthyroidism was defined as stable when no progression to ophthalmopathy occurred within 18 months of follow-up. The study used signatures of the TCR beta repertoire to tell Graves' ophthalmopathy apart from Graves' hyperthyroidism and to predict which patients would progress to ophthalmopathy. In total, around 140 blood samples were TCR-sequenced: approximately 40 ophthalmopathy, about 75 hyperthyroidism and about 17 hyperthyroidism-to-ophthalmopathy patients. To explore V-J signatures that distinguish ophthalmopathy from hyperthyroidism, a discovery set of 100 patients was enrolled, made up of 40 to 45 with ophthalmopathy and around 60 with stable hyperthyroidism. An independent validation cohort comprised some 19 hyperthyroidism patients and over 15 patients who later progressed from hyperthyroidism to ophthalmopathy. In a handful of hyperthyroidism patients, the T-cell repertoires found in thyroid tissue were compared with those found in blood. Once sampling was done, hyperthyroidism patients were given methimazole at a starting dose of 30 mg daily, while ophthalmopathy patients were given high-dose intravenous methylprednisolone. Beyond this particular receptor, the publication reports: In validation, the model predicted ophthalmopathy progression with about 70% sensitivity and approximately 72% specificity; 12 predicted patients were CT-confirmed with GO in a median of about 7.1 months. No statistical method was used to set the sample size in advance, and the investigators knew which group each participant was assigned to. The 13-signature model separated ophthalmopathy from stable hyperthyroidism with over 85% sensitivity and approximately 83% specificity in cross-validation, and 80%/75% in the test set. Among expanded thyroid clonotypes with frequency above 0.001, most also showed up in blood, which suggests that blood repertoires may reflect the thyroid immune response.

TCR beta CDR3 regions were amplified from RNA transcripts for repertoire sequencing. The first round was an RT-PCR using HTBI primers with the Qiagen OneStep RT-PCR kit, and this first round was followed by a second-round multiplex PCR, then size selection and purification. Sequencing of the libraries was carried out on an Illumina HiSeq2000 in paired-end mode with 100 bp reads. The published analysis was carried out like this. Reads were processed with SOAPnuke, discarding reads with adapters, uncalled bases, mean Phred below 15, or no exact constant-primer or identifier match. COPE v1.2.5 was used to merge the high-quality paired reads. Unique nucleotide sequences were defined as clonotypes and aligned to IMGT TRB V, D and J references using MiTCR v1.1. Only V-J combinations with frequency above 0.0001 were analysed, covering more than 99% of repertoires. For each V-J combination, a TCR clonal expansion and chaos score was defined as F50 clonal expansion divided by the chaos observed in the TCRdist matrix. Welch's t-statistics and random forest were used to narrow the features down to more than 10 V-J combinations, which were then fed into a naive Bayes classifier. Thyroid-blood repertoire similarity was quantified with the Morisita-Horn index. TCRdb passed the public sequencing reads through fastp at Q25 and MiXCR, retaining productive beta sequences. Entries that share a CDR3 protein sequence are merged under the most common genes and DNA. The V and J calls, along with clone size, are taken from TCRdb and not from the paper's own processing. The table for this sample lists 500,000 to 600,000 distinct CDR3 sequences; roughly 39% of them were counted only once. The top ten clonotypes cover 3.5% to 4.5% of the sample.

Hyperthyroidism patients were newly diagnosed, with disease duration under 2 months, and aged 18 to 65 years. Anyone with other autoimmune diseases, uncontrolled infections, pregnancy or lactation was excluded from the study. Diagnosis relied on clinical symptoms, serum thyroxine, TRAb, thyroid ultrasound and orbital computed tomography. Trizol reagent was used to extract the total RNA, and its quality was then checked on an Agilent 2100 Bioanalyzer. Sequences LNHDA (CDR1) and SQIVND (CDR2) are obtained from the germline V gene (reference sequence). The CDR3 numbers 17 residues from cysteine through phenylalanine. The retained sequence is limited to the CDR3, 51 bases, with the frame set at the first base.

The chain is assembled from TRBV19 and TRBJ2-7; the D region possibly corresponds to TRBD2 (6 bases align). This receptor was obtained from an adult man with Graves' hyperthyroidism. Specimen: peripheral blood or thyroid tissue (not recorded which). The CDR3: CASSAEPLASSSHEQYF. The nucleotides read TGTGCCAGCAGCGCCGAACCCCTAGCGTCGAGCTCCCACGAGCAGTACTTC. The reference TRBV19 and TRBJ2-7 proteins fill in what lies around the CDR3, so the full variable domain reads DGGITQSPKYLFRKEGQNVTLSCEQNLNHDAMYWYRQDPGQGLRLIYYSQIVNDFQKGDIAEGYSVSREKKESFPLTVTSAQKNPTAFYLCASSAEPLASSSHEQYFGPGTRLTVT.